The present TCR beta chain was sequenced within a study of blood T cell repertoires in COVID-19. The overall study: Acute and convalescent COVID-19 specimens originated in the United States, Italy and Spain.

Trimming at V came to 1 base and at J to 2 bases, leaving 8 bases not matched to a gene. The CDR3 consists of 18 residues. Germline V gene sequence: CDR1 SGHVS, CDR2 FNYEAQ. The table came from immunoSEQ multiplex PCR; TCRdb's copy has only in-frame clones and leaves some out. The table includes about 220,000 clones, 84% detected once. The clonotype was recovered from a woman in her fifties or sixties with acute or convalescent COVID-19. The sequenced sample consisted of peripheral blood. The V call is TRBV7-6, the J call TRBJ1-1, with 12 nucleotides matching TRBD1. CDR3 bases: TGTGCCAGCAGCTTAGGGACGGGACAGGGGGCCTTAAACACTGAAGCTTTCTTT. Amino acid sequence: CASSLGTGQGALNTEAFF.